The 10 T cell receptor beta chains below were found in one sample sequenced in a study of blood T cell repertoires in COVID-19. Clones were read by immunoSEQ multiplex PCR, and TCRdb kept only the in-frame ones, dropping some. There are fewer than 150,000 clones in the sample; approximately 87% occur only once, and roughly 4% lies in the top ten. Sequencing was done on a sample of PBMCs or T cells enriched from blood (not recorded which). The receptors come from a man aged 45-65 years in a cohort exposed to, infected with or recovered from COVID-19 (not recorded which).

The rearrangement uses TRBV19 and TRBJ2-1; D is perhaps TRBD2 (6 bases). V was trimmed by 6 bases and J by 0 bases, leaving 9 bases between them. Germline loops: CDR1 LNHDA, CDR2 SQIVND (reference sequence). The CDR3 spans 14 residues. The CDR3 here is CASSLAVSYNEQFF. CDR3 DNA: TGTGCCAGTAGCTTAGCGGTCTCCTACAATGAGCAGTTCTTC.

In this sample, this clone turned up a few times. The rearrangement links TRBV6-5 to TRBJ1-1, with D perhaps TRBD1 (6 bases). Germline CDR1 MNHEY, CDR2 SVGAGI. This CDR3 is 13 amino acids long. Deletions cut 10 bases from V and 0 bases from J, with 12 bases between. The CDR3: CATLDRMNTEAFF. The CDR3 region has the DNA TGTGCCACCCTGGACAGAATGAACACTGAAGCTTTCTTT.

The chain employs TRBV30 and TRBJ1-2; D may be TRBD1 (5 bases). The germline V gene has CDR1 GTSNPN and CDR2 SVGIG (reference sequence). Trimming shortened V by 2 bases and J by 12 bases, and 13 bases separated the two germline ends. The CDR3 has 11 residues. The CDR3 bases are TGTGCCTGGAGTACGGGGGGTTCTCACACCTTC. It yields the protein CAWSTGGSHTF.

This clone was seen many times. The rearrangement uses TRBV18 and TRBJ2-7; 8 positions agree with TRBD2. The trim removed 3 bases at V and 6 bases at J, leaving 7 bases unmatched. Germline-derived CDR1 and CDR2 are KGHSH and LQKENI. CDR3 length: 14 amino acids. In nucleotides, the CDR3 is TGTGCCAGCTCACCTCGGGCTAGCGGGTTCGAGCAGTACTTC. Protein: CASSPRASGFEQYF. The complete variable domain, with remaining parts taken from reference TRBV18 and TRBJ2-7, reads NAGVMQNPRHLVRRRGQEARLRCSPMKGHSHVYWYRQLPEEGLKFMVYLQKENIIDESGMPKERFSAEFPKEGPSILRIQQVVRGDSAAYFCASSPRASGFEQYFGPGTRLTVT.

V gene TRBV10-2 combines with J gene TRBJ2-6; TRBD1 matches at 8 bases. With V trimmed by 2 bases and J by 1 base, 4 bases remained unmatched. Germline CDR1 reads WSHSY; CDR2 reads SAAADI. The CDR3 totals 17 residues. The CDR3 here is CASSEMDRVSGANVLTF. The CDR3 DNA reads TGCGCCAGCAGTGAGATGGACAGGGTTTCTGGGGCCAACGTCCTGACTTTC.

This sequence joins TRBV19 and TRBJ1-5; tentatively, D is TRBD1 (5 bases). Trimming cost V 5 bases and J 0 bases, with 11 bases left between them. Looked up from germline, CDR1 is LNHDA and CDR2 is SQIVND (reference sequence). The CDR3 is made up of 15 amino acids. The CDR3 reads CASSPGTNSNQPQHF. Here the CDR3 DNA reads TGTGCCAGTAGTCCCGGGACTAATAGCAATCAGCCCCAGCATTTT.

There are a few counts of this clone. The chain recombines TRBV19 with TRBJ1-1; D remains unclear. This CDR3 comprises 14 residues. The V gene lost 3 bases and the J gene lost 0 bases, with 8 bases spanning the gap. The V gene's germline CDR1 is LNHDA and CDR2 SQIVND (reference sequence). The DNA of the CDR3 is TGTGCCAGTAGTATCTCCACTATGAACACTGAAGCTTTCTTT. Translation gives CASSISTMNTEAFF.

CDR3 amino acids: CASSLSTGGFTGELFF. The CDR3 nucleotides are TGTGCCAGCAGTTTATCGACAGGGGGCTTTACCGGGGAGCTGTTTTTT. This chain joins TRBV27 and TRBJ2-2; 10 nucleotides agree with TRBD1. The V gene's germline CDR1 is MNHEY and CDR2 SMNVEV (reference sequence). The CDR3 covers 16 residues. J gave up 5 bases and V 0 bases, and 3 bases lay outside the gene matches.

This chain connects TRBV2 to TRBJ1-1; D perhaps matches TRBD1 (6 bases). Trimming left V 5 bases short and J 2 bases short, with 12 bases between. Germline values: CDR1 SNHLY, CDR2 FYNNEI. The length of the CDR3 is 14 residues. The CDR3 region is CASSRQAVNTEAFF. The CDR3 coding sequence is TGTGCCAGCAGTCGACAGGCCGTAAACACTGAAGCTTTCTTT.

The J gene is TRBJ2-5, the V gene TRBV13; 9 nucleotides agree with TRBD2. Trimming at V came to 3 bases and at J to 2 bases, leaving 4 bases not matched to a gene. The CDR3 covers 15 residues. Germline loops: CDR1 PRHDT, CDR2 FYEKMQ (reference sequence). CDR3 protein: CASSFATSGQETQYF. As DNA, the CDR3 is TGTGCCAGCAGCTTCGCGACTAGCGGACAAGAGACCCAGTACTTC.